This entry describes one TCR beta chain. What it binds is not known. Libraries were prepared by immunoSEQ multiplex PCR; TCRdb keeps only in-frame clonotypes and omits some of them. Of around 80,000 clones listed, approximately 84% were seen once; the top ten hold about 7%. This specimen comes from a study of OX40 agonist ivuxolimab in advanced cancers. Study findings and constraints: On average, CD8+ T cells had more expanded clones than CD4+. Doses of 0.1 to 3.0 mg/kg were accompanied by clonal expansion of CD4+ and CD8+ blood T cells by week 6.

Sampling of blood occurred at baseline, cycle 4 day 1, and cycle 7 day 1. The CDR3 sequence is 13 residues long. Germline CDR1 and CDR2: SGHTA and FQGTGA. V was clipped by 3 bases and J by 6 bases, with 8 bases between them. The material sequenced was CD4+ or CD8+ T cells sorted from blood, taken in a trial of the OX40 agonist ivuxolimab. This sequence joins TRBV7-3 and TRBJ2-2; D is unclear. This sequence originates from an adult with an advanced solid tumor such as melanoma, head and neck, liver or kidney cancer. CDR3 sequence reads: CASSLTGPGELFF. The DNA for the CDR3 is TGTGCCAGCAGCTTGACGGGCCCCGGGGAGCTGTTTTTT.